This TCR beta chain came from a study of T-cell memory formation after mild COVID-19. Study as a whole: TCR clusters showed largely donor specificity.

CDR3 length: 14 amino acids. The germline V and J ends were trimmed by 8 bases and 3 bases, with 17 bases remaining between them. Germline V CDR1 and CDR2: SGHAT, FQDESV (reference sequence). Remarks on this clonotype: What it recognizes is unknown.

Whole-study results and caveats: Memory from before infection featured some responding clones, which suggests cross-reactive memory joined.

Sample barcodes and UMIs were carried by the TCR alpha and TCR beta cDNA libraries that 5'RACE generated with constant-segment primers. MiXCR was run by TCRdb on the 5' RACE reads, yielding one entry per CDR3 protein. The sample has some 450,000 distinct CDR3 sequences; about a sixth are singletons. The sequencing sample was made of PBMCs or a T cell subset sorted from them (not recorded which). J is TRBJ2-7 and V is TRBV11-1; maybe TRBD2 (6 bases). This TCR came from a man younger than 30 who had mild COVID-19 (a few samples of this study predate the infection). Cell type and time point are not known. This chain's CDR3 is CASRVGGSLYEQYF. CDR3 bases: TGTGCCAGCCGAGTCGGAGGGTCTCTCTACGAGCAGTACTTC.